These 30 T cell receptor beta chains originate from one sample sequenced in a study of pediatric ulcerative colitis. This table comes from immunoSEQ multiplex PCR, and its TCRdb copy is limited to in-frame clones, with some not included. The sample yields about 9,500 clones, around 90% seen once. Material: blood. These receptors all come from a girl aged 10-17 years with moderate ulcerative colitis.

The chain joins TRBV7-9 to TRBJ1-4, with 8 bases matching TRBD1. This CDR3 region has 16 residues. The germline V gene encodes CDR1 SEHNR and CDR2 FQNEAQ (reference sequence). J was trimmed by 2 bases and V by 5 bases; bases with no gene match: 7. In nucleotides, the CDR3 is TGTGCCAGCAGCCTTGGGAGGACAGGGACTAATGAAAAACTGTTTTTT. It specifies CASSLGRTGTNEKLFF.

The rearrangement uses TRBV5-1 and TRBJ2-7; D is possibly TRBD1 (6 bases). CDR3 length: 13 residues. Trimming cost V 7 bases and J 0 bases, with 11 bases left between them. Germline V lookup: CDR1 SGHRS, CDR2 YFSETQ. The CDR3 spells CASLGTNSYEQYF. The CDR3 DNA reads TGCGCCAGCCTAGGGACAAACTCCTACGAGCAGTACTTC.

The J gene is TRBJ1-4, the V gene TRBV25-1; no definite D call. From germline, CDR1 is MGHDK and CDR2 SYGVNS. Trimming removed 5 bases at V and 8 bases at J, with 12 bases between. CDR3 size: 13 residues. The CDR3 sequence: CASSNGLGEKLFF. The CDR3 nucleotides are TGTGCCAGCAGTAACGGGCTAGGCGAAAAACTGTTTTTT.

A single count supports this clone. The J gene is TRBJ2-1, the V gene TRBV6-5; D is unclear. Trimming cost V 0 bases and J 8 bases, with 17 bases left between them. Looked up from germline, CDR1 is MNHEY and CDR2 is SVGAGI. The CDR3 spans 16 residues. The CDR3 bases are TGTGCCAGCAGTTACTCGAAGCAGGCCCTCCTGGATGAGCAGTTCTTC. This sequence encodes CASSYSKQALLDEQFF.

This rearrangement joins TRBV4-1 to TRBJ2-1, with unresolved D. The CDR3 is 14 residues long. The germline V gene encodes CDR1 MGHRA and CDR2 YSYEKL. V gave up 0 bases and J gave up 7 bases, with 10 bases separating them. In nucleotides, the CDR3 is TGCGCCAGCAGCCAAGAACCGGTAACGAATGAGCAGTTCTTC. Translated, it gives CASSQEPVTNEQFF.

The chain carries TRBV4-1 and TRBJ1-1; a possible D gene is TRBD1 (6 bases). Per germline, CDR1 MGHRA and CDR2 YSYEKL. The CDR3 contains 14 residues. V was pared by 1 base and J by 5 bases, with 11 bases between. The CDR3 region is CASSQVGGQTEAFF. Written as DNA, the CDR3 is TGCGCCAGCAGCCAAGTTGGGGGGCAAACTGAAGCTTTCTTT.

The V and J genes are TRBV7-2 and TRBJ1-3, with a possible D match to TRBD1 (5 bases). Looked up from germline, CDR1 is SGHTA and CDR2 is FQGNSA. V lost 3 bases to trimming and J lost 0 bases, with 12 bases between them. The CDR3 length is 16 residues. The CDR3 nucleotides read TGTGCCAGCAGCTTCGGACACCCGGCCTCTGGAAACACCATATATTTT. This sequence encodes CASSFGHPASGNTIYF.

This chain joins TRBV7-3 and TRBJ1-5, with no clear D. The length of the CDR3 is 13 residues. V was cut by 5 bases and J by 4 bases, with 9 bases left in between. Germline CDR1 and CDR2: SGHTA and FQGTGA. The CDR3 DNA sequence: TGTGCCAGCAGCGGGCAGGTAAATCAGCCCCAGCATTTT. Amino acid sequence: CASSGQVNQPQHF.

This chain connects TRBV7-8 to TRBJ2-5; the D gene is possibly TRBD2 (6 bases). The length of the CDR3 is 15 residues. The germline V gene has CDR1 SGHVS and CDR2 FQNEAQ. V was trimmed by 2 bases and J by 4 bases, leaving 14 bases between them. In nucleotides, the CDR3 is TGTGCCAGCAGCTTACGGGGGACTGGGGGAGAGACCCAGTACTTC. Its protein product is CASSLRGTGGETQYF. Using reference TRBV7-8 and TRBJ2-5 for the parts outside the CDR3, the full variable domain is GAGVSQSPRYKVAKRGQDVALRCDPISGHVSLFWYQQALGQGPEFLTYFQNEAQLDKSGLPSDRFFAERPEGSVSTLKIQRTQQEDSAVYLCASSLRGTGGETQYFGPGTRLLVL.

This sequence joins TRBV5-4 and TRBJ2-5; 8 nucleotides line up with TRBD1. CDR3 length equals 14 residues. The V gene end was trimmed by 3 bases and the J gene end by 4 bases; junction bases not matched to a gene: 5. Germline-derived CDR1 and CDR2 are SGHNT and YYREEE (reference sequence). CDR3 protein: CASSSTGTGETQYF. In DNA, the CDR3 is TGTGCCAGCAGCTCTACCGGGACAGGAGAGACCCAGTACTTC.

This clone occurred once. V gene TRBV30 combines with J gene TRBJ2-1; D might be TRBD1 (5 bases). In germline, CDR1 is GTSNPN, CDR2 SVGIG (reference sequence). The CDR3 contains 11 residues. V shed 2 bases and J shed 10 bases, with 9 bases lying between them. The CDR3 bases are TGTGCCTGGAGTAGGGGCGAGGAGCAGTTCTTC. Protein sequence: CAWSRGEEQFF.

This chain joins TRBV5-4 and TRBJ1-2; D gene unclear. V lost 0 bases and J lost 2, with 8 bases in between. Per the germline V gene, CDR1 is SGHNT and CDR2 is YYREEE (reference sequence). There are 14 residues in the CDR3. CDR3 protein: CASSLAQLNYGYTF. The DNA for the CDR3 is TGTGCCAGCAGCTTGGCTCAGCTGAACTATGGCTACACCTTC.

The V gene is TRBV29-1, the J gene TRBJ2-1; D ambiguous. Germline V gene sequence: CDR1 SQVTM, CDR2 ANQGSEA. CDR3 length equals 15 residues. V lost 8 bases to trimming and J lost 9 bases, with 26 bases between them. This CDR3 is CSPYLLGRVDGEQFF. The CDR3 region has the DNA TGCAGCCCCTACCTCCTCGGACGGGTTGACGGTGAGCAGTTCTTC.

The chain joins TRBV18 to TRBJ2-1; 7 bases align to TRBD2. Germline values: CDR1 KGHSH, CDR2 LQKENI. The CDR3 is 17 residues long. Trimming took 0 bases from V and 4 from J; bases not matched to a gene: 9. This chain's CDR3 is CASSPPFGTTFYNEQFF. In DNA, the CDR3 is TGTGCCAGCTCACCACCTTTCGGGACTACATTTTACAATGAGCAGTTCTTC.

V and J are TRBV4-1 and TRBJ2-7; D is possibly TRBD2 (6 bases). V shed 4 bases and J shed 3 bases, with 13 bases lying between them. Germline V gene sequence: CDR1 MGHRA, CDR2 YSYEKL. CDR3 length: 14 residues. The CDR3 sequence is CASSPDGTLYEQYF. The DNA for the CDR3 is TGCGCCAGCAGCCCCGACGGGACTCTCTACGAGCAGTACTTC.

CDR3 nucleotide sequence: TGTGCCAGCAGTATCTCCAGGGGACCTAGCTCTGGGGCCAACGTCCTGACTTTC. Its translation: CASSISRGPSSGANVLTF. This chain joins TRBV28 and TRBJ2-6, with D tentatively TRBD1 (6 bases). This CDR3 is built from 18 residues. The germline V gene encodes CDR1 MDHEN and CDR2 SYDVKM. Trimming removed 5 bases from V and 0 bases from J, with 17 bases in between.

This chain uses TRBV7-9 with TRBJ2-5; no definite D call. This CDR3 has 15 amino acids. Trimming shortened V by 3 bases and J by 3 bases, and 14 bases separated the two germline ends. Germline assignment: CDR1 SEHNR and CDR2 FQNEAQ (reference sequence). The CDR3 spells CASSFGPHTKETQYF. The CDR3, as DNA: TGTGCCAGCAGCTTTGGGCCCCACACCAAAGAGACCCAGTACTTC. The full variable domain, with the rest looked up from reference TRBV7-9 and TRBJ2-5, is DTGVSQNPRHKITKRGQNVTFRCDPISEHNRLYWYRQTLGQGPEFLTYFQNEAQLEKSRLLSDRFSAERPKGSFSTLEIQRTEQGDSAMYLCASSFGPHTKETQYFGPGTRLLVL.

This chain's CDR3 is CASGADSSASSYNEQFF. The CDR3 bases are TGCGCCAGCGGGGCCGACTCTAGCGCTAGCTCCTACAATGAGCAGTTCTTC. The rearrangement uses TRBV5-1 and TRBJ2-1, with D tentatively TRBD2 (6 bases). The CDR3 loop spans 17 amino acids. Germline V gives CDR1 SGHRS, CDR2 YFSETQ. Trimming left V 7 bases short and J 0 bases short, with 20 bases between.

V usage is TRBV5-1 and J usage is TRBJ2-3, with TRBD2 matching over 8 bases. Per the germline V gene, CDR1 is SGHRS and CDR2 is YFSETQ. The CDR3 loop spans 15 amino acids. The ends lost 0 bases at V and 6 bases at J; junction bases unmatched: 6. Here the CDR3 reads CASSLAFTGGDTQYF. The CDR3 bases are TGCGCCAGCAGCTTGGCCTTTACGGGAGGGGATACGCAGTATTTT. The full variable domain, in which reference TRBV5-1 and TRBJ2-3 provide the parts outside the CDR3, is KAGVTQTPRYLIKTRGQQVTLSCSPISGHRSVSWYQQTPGQGLQFLFEYFSETQRNKGNFPGRFSGRQFSNSRSEMNVSTLELGDSALYLCASSLAFTGGDTQYFGPGTRLTVL.

The rearrangement joins TRBV5-8 to TRBJ1-5; 10 bases agree with TRBD1. This CDR3 comprises 13 residues. The V and J ends lost 4 bases and 6 bases, in that order; junction bases with no gene match: 1. CDR1 and CDR2 (germline): SGHTS, YDEGEE. The CDR3, as DNA: TGTGCCAGCAGCAGGGACAGGGGTCAGCCCCAGCATTTT. The encoded protein is CASSRDRGQPQHF. Full variable domain (remainder filled in from reference TRBV5-8 and TRBJ1-5): EAGVTQSPTHLIKTRGQQATLRCSPISGHTSVYWYQQALGLGLQFLLWYDEGEERNRGNFPPRFSGRQFPNYSSELNVNALELEDSALYLCASSRDRGQPQHFGDGTRLSIL.

This clone was observed a single time. V usage is TRBV6-5 and J usage is TRBJ1-2; D possibly corresponds to TRBD1 (5 bases). V shed 0 bases and J shed 7 bases, with 12 bases lying between them. Germline assignment: CDR1 MNHEY and CDR2 SVGAGI. CDR3 length equals 14 residues. CDR3 sequence reads: CASSYSKFGGGYTF. CDR3 bases: TGTGCCAGCAGTTACTCGAAGTTTGGGGGTGGCTACACCTTC.

V and J are TRBV7-6 and TRBJ2-6; D is unclear. Trimming cost V 1 base and J 1 base, with 11 bases left between them. The CDR3 consists of 17 residues. CDR1 is SGHVS and CDR2 is FNYEAQ in the germline V gene. CDR3 residues: CASSLDPAISGANVLTF. In DNA, the CDR3 is TGTGCCAGCAGCTTAGATCCTGCGATTTCTGGGGCCAACGTCCTGACTTTC.

The chain carries TRBV5-6 and TRBJ2-5; D remains unclear. Per germline, CDR1 SGHDT and CDR2 YYEEEE. The CDR3 contains 14 residues. Trimming took off 0 bases at V and 7 bases at J, with 13 bases between the two ends. The CDR3 DNA is TGTGCCAGCAGCTTGGGTACAGTCAGAGGGACCCAGTACTTC. Residues: CASSLGTVRGTQYF.

The chain joins TRBV11-2 to TRBJ2-3; maybe TRBD2 (5 bases). Between the trimmed V and J ends, which lost 5 bases and 3 bases, there was a span of 12 bases. Germline V gene sequence: CDR1 SGHAT, CDR2 FQNNGV. The CDR3 covers 14 residues. This CDR3 reads CASSLTAGTDTQYF. The CDR3 DNA is TGTGCCAGCAGCCTTACGGCGGGTACAGATACGCAGTATTTT.

The gene calls are TRBV9 and TRBJ2-7; 9 nucleotides line up with TRBD1. V shed 4 bases and J 4 bases; nucleotides not matched to a gene: 6. The CDR3 is 14 residues long. CDR1 is SGDLS, CDR2 YYNGEE, per germline. CDR3 sequence reads: CASSPRTGEYEQYF. DNA for the CDR3: TGTGCCAGCAGCCCTCGGACAGGGGAGTACGAGCAGTACTTC.

The chain couples TRBV7-9 to TRBJ2-7; D uncertain. The CDR3 contains 13 residues. V was clipped by 0 bases and J by 1 base, with 4 bases between them. Germline CDR1 reads SEHNR; CDR2 reads FQNEAQ (reference sequence). The CDR3 DNA is TGTGCCAGCAGCTTAGCAGGGTCCTACGAGCAGTACTTC. It is translated as CASSLAGSYEQYF.

The chain is built from TRBV10-3 and TRBJ1-5; D is uncertain. This CDR3 has 9 residues. Germline V lookup: CDR1 ENHRY, CDR2 SYGVKD. V lost 7 bases and J lost 15, with 10 bases in between. Here the CDR3 reads CAITSQAHF. CDR3 in DNA: TGTGCCATCACCAGCCAGGCGCATTTT.

This sequence joins TRBV4-1 and TRBJ2-1; TRBD1 matches at 7 bases. Looked up from germline, CDR1 is MGHRA and CDR2 is YSYEKL. This CDR3 is built from 15 residues. The V gene end was trimmed by 4 bases and the J gene end by 3 bases; junction bases not matched to a gene: 6. The DNA for the CDR3 is TGCGCCAGCAGCCTAACAGGGGTCCTCTACAATGAGCAGTTCTTC. Translated, it gives CASSLTGVLYNEQFF.

This rearrangement joins TRBV2 to TRBJ1-1; TRBD1 might be the D (5 bases). V lost 6 bases, J lost 6 bases, and 14 bases lay in between. This CDR3 region has 13 residues. Germline values: CDR1 SNHLY, CDR2 FYNNEI. This CDR3 is CASSVDRAAEAFF. The DNA for the CDR3 is TGTGCCAGCAGCGTTGACAGAGCGGCTGAAGCTTTCTTT.

The rearrangement links TRBV13 to TRBJ2-2; a weak D match, TRBD1 (5 bases). V was shortened by 5 bases and J by 6 bases, with 19 bases between the two germline ends. CDR3 length equals 16 residues. CDR1 and CDR2 from the germline V gene are PRHDT and FYEKMQ (reference sequence). The CDR3 bases are TGTGCCAGCAGCCCTTCCCCAGGGCTTGAGGCCGGGGAGCTGTTTTTT. As protein: CASSPSPGLEAGELFF.